A selection of T cell receptor beta chains follows, all from one sample in a study of shared clonotypes between healthy human individuals. TCRdb's table, derived via immunoSEQ multiplex PCR, lists solely in-frame clones and lacks some. This repertoire shows about 2.1 million clones, over 85% found once; its top ten account for around 1.8%. Sequencing used naive CD8+ T cells from PBMCs. The receptors stem from a young man in good health. Some clones in this sample may be carry-over from other donors' samples. Each CDR3 is given with its conserved first and last residue. The D gene is left open where the match is weak. Not all rows give a size; the values are once, few, many and, for expanded clones, a class.

CDR3 protein | CDR3 DNA | D gene | V gene | clone size | J gene
CASSFEGGPYEQYF | TGTGCCAGCAGTTTTGAAGGGGGCCCCTACGAGCAGTACTTC | TRBD1 | TRBV27 | . | TRBJ2-7
CASSPISGIGYEQYF | TGTGCCAGCAGCCCGATCTCGGGGATCGGCTACGAGCAGTACTTC | . | TRBV7-2 | . | TRBJ2-7
CASSRLLQTGELFF | TGTGCCAGCAGCCGGCTTTTGCAAACCGGGGAGCTGTTTTTT | . | TRBV4-2 | . | TRBJ2-2
CASSGHTTGKRSEAFF | TGTGCCAGCAGCGGTCATACGACAGGGAAGAGATCTGAAGCTTTCTTT | TRBD1 | TRBV11-2 | . | TRBJ1-1
CASSAQGTYPNEQYF | TGTGCCAGCAGCGCTCAGGGGACCTACCCCAACGAGCAGTACTTC | . | TRBV7-2 | . | TRBJ2-7
CASRTGGRYQPQHF | TGTGCCAGCCGGACAGGGGGCCGATATCAGCCCCAGCATTTT | TRBD1 | TRBV27 | . | TRBJ1-5
CASSVWRATYNEQFF | TGTGCCAGCAGCGTCTGGCGGGCCACCTACAATGAGCAGTTCTTC | . | TRBV9 | . | TRBJ2-1
CASSLWLETQYF | TGTGCCAGCAGTCTTTGGTTGGAGACCCAGTACTTC | . | TRBV28 | . | TRBJ2-5
CASSYRQTYEQYF | TGTGCCAGCAGTTACCGACAGACCTACGAGCAGTACTTC | . | TRBV6-6 | . | TRBJ2-7
CASSLVLPNYGYTF | TGTGCCAGCAGCTTAGTGCTCCCTAACTATGGCTACACCTTC | . | TRBV11-2 | . | TRBJ1-2
CASSTDPHRDRVTGELFF | TGTGCCAGCAGCACTGACCCCCACCGGGACAGAGTCACCGGGGAGCTGTTTTTT | . | TRBV21-1 | once | TRBJ2-2
CASAGRGAYLNTEAFF | TGTGCCAGCGCGGGAAGGGGGGCCTATTTGAACACTGAAGCTTTCTTT | . | TRBV27 | . | TRBJ1-1
CASSAHRVSGEQYF | TGTGCCAGCAGCGCCCACAGGGTTAGCGGCGAGCAGTACTTC | . | TRBV9 | . | TRBJ2-7
CASSIRQGSGNTIYF | TGTGCCAGCAGTATACGACAGGGATCGGGAAACACCATATATTTT | TRBD1 | TRBV27 | . | TRBJ1-3
CASSPRLGQDPNYEQYF | TGCGCCAGCAGCCCCAGATTGGGACAGGACCCCAACTACGAGCAGTACTTC | TRBD1 | TRBV5-1 | . | TRBJ2-7
CASSLGRSTDTQYF | TGTGCCAGCAGCTTAGGTCGTTCCACAGATACGCAGTATTTT | . | TRBV5-6 | . | TRBJ2-3
CASSLNRDRDEKLFF | TGTGCCAGCAGCCTTAACCGGGACAGGGACGAAAAACTGTTTTTT | TRBD1 | TRBV28 | . | TRBJ1-4
CASSPWDRGAKNIQYF | TGTGCCAGCTCACCCTGGGACAGGGGAGCCAAAAACATTCAGTACTTC | TRBD1 | TRBV18 | . | TRBJ2-4
CASSVDRPTGANVLTF | TGTGCCAGCAGCGTAGATCGCCCGACTGGGGCCAACGTCCTGACTTTC | . | TRBV9 | . | TRBJ2-6
CASRLDRGQEQYF | TGTGCCAGCAGACTGGACAGGGGGCAAGAGCAGTACTTC | TRBD1 | TRBV6-6 | . | TRBJ2-7
CASSVGGRAGDTQYF | TGTGCCAGCAGCGTCGGCGGGAGGGCCGGTGATACGCAGTATTTT | TRBD2 | TRBV9 | . | TRBJ2-3
CAWGNLRDYGYTF | TGTGCCTGGGGCAATCTCAGGGACTATGGCTACACCTTC | . | TRBV30 | . | TRBJ1-2
CASSLAGSYEQYF | TGTGCCAGCAGCTTAGCGGGCTCCTACGAGCAGTACTTC | . | TRBV13 | . | TRBJ2-7
CASSSRDGNEKLFF | TGTGCCAGCAGCTCCCGGGACGGTAATGAAAAACTGTTTTTT | . | TRBV7-9 | . | TRBJ1-4
CASSRPGTGNSYEQYF | TGTGCCAGCAGCCGACCCGGGACAGGGAACTCCTACGAGCAGTACTTC | TRBD1 | TRBV14 | . | TRBJ2-7
CASSVLVSPPEQFF | TGTGCCAGCAGCGTCCTCGTGTCGCCGCCTGAGCAGTTCTTC | . | TRBV9 | . | TRBJ2-1
CASSAGGGNYGYTF | TGTGCCAGCAGCGCAGGCGGGGGAAACTATGGCTACACCTTC | . | TRBV9 | . | TRBJ1-2
CASRSLAGTSGANVLTF | TGTGCCAGCAGGTCACTAGCGGGAACCTCTGGGGCCAACGTCCTGACTTTC | TRBD2 | TRBV28 | . | TRBJ2-6
CASSVGAGNSYEQYF | TGTGCCAGCAGCGTAGGGGCAGGGAACTCCTACGAGCAGTACTTC | . | TRBV9 | once | TRBJ2-7
CASSLPGPTLAYEQYF | TGTGCCAGCAGTTTACCCGGGCCTACCTTAGCATACGAGCAGTACTTC | . | TRBV28 | once | TRBJ2-7
CAWSVGGTYEQYF | TGTGCCTGGAGCGTGGGGGGGACCTACGAGCAGTACTTC | TRBD2 | TRBV30 | . | TRBJ2-7
CASSISGGSVTDTQYF | TGTGCCAGTAGTATCTCGGGCGGGAGTGTGACAGATACGCAGTATTTT | TRBD2 | TRBV19 | . | TRBJ2-3
CASSLIPVSTEAFF | TGTGCCAGCAGCTTGATTCCGGTGAGCACTGAAGCTTTCTTT | . | TRBV5-6 | . | TRBJ1-1
CASSPPGTGRRGYTF | TGTGCCAGCAGTCCCCCCGGGACAGGGCGCCGTGGCTACACCTTC | TRBD1 | TRBV27 | . | TRBJ1-2
CASSNTVGVEAFF | TGTGCCAGTAGTAATACGGTGGGAGTTGAAGCTTTCTTT | . | TRBV19 | . | TRBJ1-1
CASSQTGFLYEQYF | TGTGCCAGCAGCCAGACAGGGTTCCTATACGAGCAGTACTTC | TRBD1 | TRBV6-5 | once | TRBJ2-7
CASRAPTPRTSTDTQYF | TGTGCCAGCAGAGCCCCTACGCCCAGAACTAGCACAGATACGCAGTATTTT | . | TRBV7-9 | . | TRBJ2-3
CASSLGTSGSRGRNEQFF | TGTGCCAGCAGTCTTGGGACTAGCGGGAGTCGAGGGAGAAATGAGCAGTTCTTC | TRBD2 | TRBV27 | . | TRBJ2-1
CASSLEGVNEQFF | TGTGCCAGCAGCTTAGAGGGTGTCAATGAGCAGTTCTTC | . | TRBV11-3 | few | TRBJ2-1
CATLLYRGEDTEAFF | TGTGCCACCCTACTCTACAGGGGAGAGGACACTGAAGCTTTCTTT | TRBD1 | TRBV10-3 | . | TRBJ1-1